Described below is a single TCR delta chain sequence and its context. Antigen specificity is unknown. Sequences come from RNA converted to cDNA by reverse transcription. Pooled V-gene forward primers with one constant-region reverse primer generated the CDR3 amplicons by multiplex PCR. TCRdb reanalyzed the multiplex PCR reads using CATT. The sample lists 23,000 or so delta-chain clones, about 7% occurring once. This entry comes from a study of Vδ1+ human thymocytes. Sorted Vdelta1+ thymocytes were about 96% to 99.6% pure. V was pared by 3 bases and J by 4 bases, with 13 bases of the junction left unmatched. Germline values: CDR1 TSWWSYY, CDR2 QGS. CDR3 length: 18 amino acids. Study results and limitations: Thymic TRG and TRD repertoires appeared highly polyclonal. Unexpected Vdelta2 sequences could cause misinterpretation of bulk repertoire data. Roughly 22% of thymic delta-chain sequences were Vdelta2, with few Vdelta3, unlike blood Vdelta1+ controls. Donors shared many TRG clonotypes but few TRD clonotypes.

The chain combines TRDV1 with TRDJ1; 11 nucleotides line up with TRDD3. The origin of this receptor is a girl less than two years old who had congenital heart surgery. The sample comprised Vdelta1+ gamma-delta thymocytes from the thymus. Subset: FACS-sorted CD3+ TCRalphabeta- TCRVdelta1+ TCRVdelta2- thymocytes. CDR3 protein: CALGDPSWVTGGYDKLIF. The CDR3 nucleotides are TGTGCTCTTGGGGACCCTTCTTGGGTTACTGGGGGATACGATAAACTCATCTTT.